This TCR beta chain emerged from a study of cytomegalovirus exposure and HLA in healthy donors. Study-level results: It was confirmed in vitro that three of the CMV-associated chains were specific for CMV antigens. Around 160 TCR beta chains were listed as cytomegalovirus-associated.

To note about this clone: Antigen specificity is unknown.

In germline, CDR1 is PRHDT, CDR2 FYEKMQ (reference sequence). The CDR3 is 15 residues long. The PCR made use of 60 Vbeta and 13 Jbeta primers. Clones were sequenced by immunoSEQ multiplex PCR, and TCRdb holds only the in-frame ones, with some missing. The sample lists about 200,000 clones, 65% to 80% occurring once. The clonotype originates from a girl aged 2-9 years in good health and CMV-seronegative. This rearrangement joins TRBV13 to TRBJ2-5, with 9 bases fitting TRBD1. The DNA matches TRBJ2-7 better at its end, which makes the J call doubtful. Sequenced input: PBMCs. CDR3 residues: CASSLKGQGTYEQYF. For the CDR3, the DNA is TGTGCCAGCAGCCTTAAGGGACAGGGCACCTACGAGCAGTACTTC.